This T cell receptor beta chain was observed in a study of cytomegalovirus exposure and HLA in healthy donors. V gave up 1 base and J gave up 12 bases; unmatched junction bases: 11. The germline V gene has CDR1 SGHAT and CDR2 FQNNGV. The CDR3 extends over 14 amino acids. Both 60 Vbeta primers and 13 Jbeta primers went into the PCR. Profiling relied on immunoSEQ multiplex PCR, and the TCRdb table lists in-frame clones only, not all of them. The sample lists about 90,000 clones, around 76% seen once, with 15% to 20% in the top ten. The TCR comes from a woman aged 60 to 75 in good health and CMV-seropositive. Sequenced input: PBMCs. The chain is built from TRBV11-2 and TRBJ2-7; TRBD2 matches 8 bases. Here the CDR3 DNA reads TGTGCCAGCAGCTTAGGCCGGGAGGGCGAATTCCGGTACTTC. Its translation: CASSLGREGEFRYF. Full variable domain (outside the CDR3, taken from reference TRBV11-2 and TRBJ2-7): EAGVAQSPRYKIIEKRQSVAFWCNPISGHATLYWYQQILGQGPKLLIQFQNNGVVDDSQLPKDRFSAERLKGVDSTLKIQPAKLEDSAVYLCASSLGREGEFRYFGPGTRLTVT.